A selection of T cell receptor beta chains follows, all from one sample in a study of blood T cells in healthy people across ages. Each CDR3 protein is one row after TCRdb ran MiXCR on the 5' RACE reads. The sample lists 700,000 to 950,000 distinct CDR3 sequences; roughly 45% were seen once. Sequencing input: blood. The receptors come from a woman aged 55-70 years in good health. CDR3s leave out the opening cysteine and the closing phenylalanine or tryptophan. The order of the fields is V gene, J gene, clone size, CDR3 protein. A row's size may be missing; if present it is once, few, many or a size class.

v_call: TRBV9; j_call: .; clone_size: few; cdr3_aa: ASSSGLAHEQY
v_call: TRBV28; j_call: TRBJ1-2; clone_size: few; cdr3_aa: ASRQGVQGYGYT
v_call: TRBV10-3; j_call: TRBJ1-2; clone_size: .; cdr3_aa: AISESRQNYGYT
v_call: TRBV12-3/TRBV12-4; j_call: TRBJ2-1; clone_size: .; cdr3_aa: ASSLLAGGRHEQF
v_call: TRBV28; j_call: TRBJ2-3; clone_size: few; cdr3_aa: ASSQGLAGMTDTQY
v_call: TRBV27; j_call: .; clone_size: few; cdr3_aa: ASSSPDFINEQY
v_call: TRBV27; j_call: TRBJ1-6; clone_size: .; cdr3_aa: ASSSNPGQGESPLH
v_call: TRBV10-3; j_call: TRBJ1-5; clone_size: few; cdr3_aa: AVAGGSNQPQH
v_call: TRBV5-1; j_call: TRBJ2-3; clone_size: .; cdr3_aa: ASSLTGLLDTQY
v_call: TRBV20-1; j_call: TRBJ2-3; clone_size: few; cdr3_aa: SARAPSGGAGRTDTQY
v_call: TRBV7-2; j_call: .; clone_size: .; cdr3_aa: ASSLVAGANNEQY
v_call: TRBV4-3; j_call: TRBJ1-1; clone_size: few; cdr3_aa: ASSQDLQGATEAF
v_call: TRBV28; j_call: TRBJ2-5; clone_size: few; cdr3_aa: ASKFLGLETQY
v_call: TRBV29-1; j_call: TRBJ2-1; clone_size: .; cdr3_aa: SVTGGTGGLYNEQF
v_call: TRBV7-2; j_call: TRBJ2-5; clone_size: few; cdr3_aa: ASSSVLRETQY
v_call: TRBV29-1; j_call: TRBJ2-5; clone_size: .; cdr3_aa: SVTEGGLGETQY
v_call: TRBV7-8; j_call: TRBJ2-7; clone_size: .; cdr3_aa: ASSLVPSVNEQY
v_call: TRBV7-2; j_call: TRBJ2-2; clone_size: .; cdr3_aa: ASSLRAGVMNTGELF
v_call: TRBV3-1; j_call: .; clone_size: few; cdr3_aa: ASSQAGQGEQY
v_call: TRBV28; j_call: TRBJ2-7; clone_size: few; cdr3_aa: ASTSGSYEQY
v_call: TRBV4-2; j_call: TRBJ1-2; clone_size: many; cdr3_aa: ASSQGMANYGYT
v_call: TRBV10-3; j_call: TRBJ2-7; clone_size: few; cdr3_aa: AISTGRREQY
v_call: TRBV4-2; j_call: TRBJ2-1; clone_size: few; cdr3_aa: ASSQERTSGYNEQF
v_call: TRBV30; j_call: TRBJ1-2; clone_size: .; cdr3_aa: ALLVNYGYT
v_call: TRBV4-3; j_call: TRBJ1-2; clone_size: .; cdr3_aa: ASSQDRGLGYT
v_call: TRBV5-6; j_call: TRBJ2-3; clone_size: .; cdr3_aa: ASSLGQTSGTQY
v_call: TRBV4-2; j_call: TRBJ2-1; clone_size: few; cdr3_aa: ASSQMGPTSGRRYNEQF
v_call: TRBV3-1; j_call: TRBJ2-2; clone_size: once; cdr3_aa: ASSHQIRETGELF
v_call: TRBV5-1; j_call: TRBJ2-1; clone_size: .; cdr3_aa: ASSTQTSGPAQF
v_call: TRBV24-1; j_call: TRBJ2-1; clone_size: many; cdr3_aa: ATSIGPSGEQF
v_call: TRBV7-2; j_call: TRBJ2-1; clone_size: .; cdr3_aa: ASSTRRGPLLEQF
v_call: TRBV6-6; j_call: TRBJ1-2; clone_size: few; cdr3_aa: ASSYSRQGMDYGYT
v_call: TRBV3-1; j_call: TRBJ2-7; clone_size: .; cdr3_aa: ASSQDWITFY
v_call: TRBV5-1; j_call: TRBJ2-1; clone_size: .; cdr3_aa: ASSPGQGGHNEQF
v_call: TRBV20-1; j_call: TRBJ2-5; clone_size: few; cdr3_aa: SARPATGAREETQY
v_call: TRBV7-2; j_call: TRBJ2-7; clone_size: .; cdr3_aa: ASSLYGQYYEQY
v_call: TRBV29-1; j_call: TRBJ2-5; clone_size: .; cdr3_aa: SGGDGFQETQY
v_call: TRBV6-5; j_call: TRBJ2-7; clone_size: few; cdr3_aa: ASSAREGGEQY
v_call: TRBV21-1; j_call: TRBJ2-3; clone_size: .; cdr3_aa: ASSVMRGTDTQY
v_call: TRBV20-1; j_call: TRBJ2-1; clone_size: .; cdr3_aa: SSRDSPYNEQF
v_call: TRBV29-1; j_call: TRBJ1-1; clone_size: .; cdr3_aa: SVGRLNTEAF
v_call: TRBV4-1; j_call: TRBJ2-3; clone_size: many; cdr3_aa: ASSHKSGTDGTDTQY
v_call: TRBV3-1; j_call: TRBJ2-3; clone_size: .; cdr3_aa: ASSQGPGGVDTQY
v_call: TRBV29-1; j_call: TRBJ2-4; clone_size: once; cdr3_aa: SVAGTSGINEQY
v_call: TRBV27; j_call: TRBJ2-3; clone_size: few; cdr3_aa: ASTWDRGYTDTQY
v_call: TRBV10-3; j_call: TRBJ2-7; clone_size: many; cdr3_aa: AIRETGGYEQY
v_call: TRBV5-1; j_call: TRBJ1-1; clone_size: .; cdr3_aa: ASSPLQQPGAEAF
v_call: TRBV7-7; j_call: TRBJ2-5; clone_size: .; cdr3_aa: VSSLDGVRETQY
v_call: TRBV6-5; j_call: TRBJ2-1; clone_size: .; cdr3_aa: ASSYTHLSEQF
v_call: TRBV20-1; j_call: TRBJ2-5; clone_size: .; cdr3_aa: SARPRTSGRETQY
v_call: TRBV10-3; j_call: TRBJ2-7; clone_size: few; cdr3_aa: AISTGTNSYEQY
v_call: TRBV13; j_call: TRBJ2-1; clone_size: few; cdr3_aa: ASSLLAFGYNEQF
v_call: TRBV4-3; j_call: TRBJ2-7; clone_size: many; cdr3_aa: ASSQEGTGYEQY
v_call: TRBV9; j_call: TRBJ2-5; clone_size: many; cdr3_aa: ASSESGEETQY